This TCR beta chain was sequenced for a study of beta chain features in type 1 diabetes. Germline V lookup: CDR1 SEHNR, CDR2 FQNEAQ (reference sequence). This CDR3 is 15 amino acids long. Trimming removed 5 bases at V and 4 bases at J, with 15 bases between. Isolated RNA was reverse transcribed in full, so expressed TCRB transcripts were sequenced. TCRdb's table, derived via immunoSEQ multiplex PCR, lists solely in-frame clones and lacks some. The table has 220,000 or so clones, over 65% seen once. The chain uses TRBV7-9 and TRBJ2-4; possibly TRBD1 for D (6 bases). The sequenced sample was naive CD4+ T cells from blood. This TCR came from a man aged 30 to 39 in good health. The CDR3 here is CASSTMPGAKNIQYF. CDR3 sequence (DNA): TGTGCCAGCAGCACAATGCCAGGGGCTAAAAACATTCAGTACTTC. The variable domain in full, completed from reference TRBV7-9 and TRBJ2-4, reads DTGVSQNPRHKITKRGQNVTFRCDPISEHNRLYWYRQTLGQGPEFLTYFQNEAQLEKSRLLSDRFSAERPKGSFSTLEIQRTEQGDSAMYLCASSTMPGAKNIQYFGAGTRLSVL.